The clone carrying this T cell receptor (beta chain) was recorded many times. The antigen remains unidentified. These data come from a study of response to subunit inactivated influenza vaccine. TCRdb passed the RT-PCR reads through MiXCR, listing each CDR3 protein once. The top ten clones hold about 11% of a sample with 750,000 to 850,000 distinct CDR3 sequences, around 20% of them seen once. Findings and caveats of the study: Authors suggested few new T cells are recruited by each seasonal influenza vaccination.

The sequence derives from a man in his fifties who received an inactivated influenza vaccine. The specimen was PBMCs from blood, collected less than 6 days after vaccination.

The CDR3 sequence is CASSFPGADTGELFF. The CDR3 DNA reads TGTGCCAGCAGCTTTCCGGGGGCCGACACCGGGGAGCTGTTTTTT. V is TRBV7-9 and J is TRBJ2-2; D assignment may be TRBD1 or TRBD2 (6 bases each). With 3 bases removed from V and 3 bases from J, the gap between germline ends came to 11 bases. CDR3 length: 15 amino acids. Germline lookup yields CDR1 SEHNR and CDR2 FQNEAQ (reference sequence).